The clone carrying this TCR beta chain was seen more than once but under ten times. Its antigen is not identified. Amplification of TCR beta CDR3 regions was performed using RNA transcripts as template. HTBI primers were employed in a first-round RT-PCR of the TCR CDR3. TCRdb reprocessed the multiplex PCR reads via MiXCR and lists one record per CDR3 protein. The sample has roughly 570,000 distinct CDR3 sequences, about 45% seen once. Exclusion criteria comprised uncontrolled infection, other autoimmune disease, pregnancy or lactation. These data come from a study of T cells in Graves' hyperthyroidism and ophthalmopathy. Germline V gene data show CDR1 as SGHDT and CDR2 as YYEEEE. V shed 4 bases, J shed 6 bases, and the junction held 4 bases outside the gene matches. This CDR3 is built from 13 residues. General observations from the study: Clonotypes that were expanded in thyroid above 0.001 mostly appeared in blood too. Ophthalmopathy was distinguished from stable hyperthyroidism by 13 V-J signatures.

The rearrangement joins TRBV5-6 to TRBJ2-5; 9 nucleotides align to TRBD2. The receptor was derived from an adult woman with Graves' disease, either hyperthyroidism or ophthalmopathy (not recorded which). What was sequenced was peripheral blood or thyroid tissue (not recorded which). CDR3 DNA: TGTGCCAGCAGCCGGACTAGCGCAAAGACCCAGTACTTC. Translated, it gives CASSRTSAKTQYF.